These T cell receptor beta chains were read from a single sample in a study of cytomegalovirus exposure and HLA in healthy donors. Generated by immunoSEQ multiplex PCR, the TCRdb table keeps only in-frame clones and is missing some. This sample has roughly 160,000 clones; roughly 82% occur once, and the top ten carry over 8.5%. The specimen sequenced was PBMCs. These receptors originate from a man aged 45 to 65 in good health and CMV-seropositive. The CDR3 runs from the conserved cysteine through the conserved F or W. D genes are given only for firm matches. The listing skips clone size in some rows; elsewhere it reads once, few, many or a size class.

TRBD1	TRBJ2-5	few	TRBV10-3	TGTGCCACCTCCGACAGGGCGGAAGAGACCCAGTACTTC	CATSDRAEETQYF
TRBD1	TRBJ2-3	.	TRBV5-1	TGCGCCAGCAGCTGGACAGGGGGCGCCGGGGATACGCAGTATTTT	CASSWTGGAGDTQYF
.	TRBJ2-6	few	TRBV5-1	TGCGCCAGCGGTTCCAGCTCTGGGGCCAACGTCCTGACTTTC	CASGSSSGANVLTF
TRBD2	TRBJ2-7	.	TRBV5-5	TGTGCCAGCAGCCCTAGCGGGGGGTCGGGCTCCTACGAGCAGTACTTC	CASSPSGGSGSYEQYF
TRBD2	TRBJ2-1	.	TRBV30	TGTGCCTACAACAAGCGGAAAACGGGACTAGGACACAATGAGCAGTTCTTC	CAYNKRKTGLGHNEQFF
.	TRBJ2-5	once	TRBV11-2	TGTGCCAGCAGCTCTCGCGGGTACCAAGAGACCCAGTACTTC	CASSSRGYQETQYF
TRBD1	TRBJ1-6	few	TRBV18	TGTGCCAGCTCCGACAGGGTTGATTCACCCCTCCACTTT	CASSDRVDSPLHF
TRBD1	TRBJ2-2	.	TRBV11-2	TGTGCCAGCAGAAATACAGGGGGCCGAACCGGGGAGCTGTTTTTT	CASRNTGGRTGELFF
.	TRBJ1-1	few	TRBV20-1	TGCAGTACCTATCGGAACACTGAAGCTTTCTTT	CSTYRNTEAFF
.	TRBJ1-5	.	TRBV18	TGTGCCAGCTCACTTCAGGGGAATCAGCCCCAGCATTTT	CASSLQGNQPQHF
.	TRBJ1-2	.	TRBV28	TGTGCCAGCAGTTTACTAGCCTTCTATGGCTACACCTTC	CASSLLAFYGYTF
.	TRBJ2-2	.	TRBV5-6	TGTGCCAGCAGCTTGCCCTCGGGTTTCACCGGGGAGCTGTTTTTT	CASSLPSGFTGELFF
TRBD1	TRBJ1-6	once	TRBV28	TGTGCCAGCAGTCGACAGGGCAATTCACCCCTCCACTTT	CASSRQGNSPLHF
.	TRBJ2-2	.	TRBV4-1	TGCGCCAGCAACCTGGAGGGCCTCACCGGGGAGCTGTTTTTT	CASNLEGLTGELFF
TRBD1	TRBJ1-4	.	TRBV28	TGTGCCAGCAGTCCGACAGGGAGGATTGAAAAACTGTTTTTT	CASSPTGRIEKLFF
.	TRBJ2-1	.	TRBV7-9	TGTGCCAGCGCCGGGGTTTTCCGGGCCAATGAGCAGTTCTTC	CASAGVFRANEQFF
.	TRBJ1-2	.	TRBV7-9	TGTGCCAGCAGCGCGACCGGAGGCTATGGCTACACCTTC	CASSATGGYGYTF
.	TRBJ2-3	.	TRBV19	TGTGCCAGTAGACCCGCTTTAGGGGGGGGCACAGATACGCAGTATTTT	CASRPALGGGTDTQYF
TRBD2	TRBJ2-7	.	TRBV25-1	TGTGCCAGCAGTGCTAGCGGGGGGGCTTACGAGCAGTACTTC	CASSASGGAYEQYF
TRBD1	TRBJ2-1	.	TRBV18	TGTGCCAGCTCACCGACAGGGTCGTCCAATGAGCAGTTCTTC	CASSPTGSSNEQFF
.	TRBJ1-5	few	TRBV5-4	TGTGCCAGCAGCTTAAGACCAGGCCAGCCCCAGCATTTT	CASSLRPGQPQHF
.	TRBJ1-2	.	TRBV4-1	TGCGCCAGCAGCCTCGGAGGGAACTATGGCTACACCTTC	CASSLGGNYGYTF
.	TRBJ1-1	few	TRBV5-1	TGCGCCAGCAGCTTAAGCAGGGCGGAGGAAGCTTTCTTT	CASSLSRAEEAFF
TRBD1	TRBJ2-5	.	TRBV13	TGTGCCAGCAGCTCTGGGACAGTCATGGAGACCCAGTACTTC	CASSSGTVMETQYF
.	TRBJ2-7	.	TRBV28	TGTGCCAGCAGTTTATCCCACAGGGTGAATTACGAGCAGTACTTC	CASSLSHRVNYEQYF
.	TRBJ2-7	.	TRBV11-2	TGTGCCAGCAGCATGGACACTTACGAGCAGTACTTC	CASSMDTYEQYF
TRBD1	TRBJ1-5	.	TRBV28	TGTGCCAGCAGTCCAGGGGGTGGTGGCCAGCCCCAGCATTTT	CASSPGGGGQPQHF
.	TRBJ1-1	.	TRBV4-1	TGCGCCAGCAGCCGAGGGAACACTGAAGCTTTCTTT	CASSRGNTEAFF
.	TRBJ2-7	.	TRBV11-1	TGTGCCAGCACCCTATCGGGTCCTTCCTACGAGCAGTACTTC	CASTLSGPSYEQYF
TRBD2	TRBJ2-1	.	TRBV19	TGTGCCAGTAGTATATTTGCAGGGAGGGACTCCTACAATGAGCAGTTCTTC	CASSIFAGRDSYNEQFF
TRBD1	TRBJ1-2	.	TRBV28	TGTGCCAGCAGTTTGGATAGGGACAGCCAGAGGGAAGGCTACACCTTC	CASSLDRDSQREGYTF
TRBD1	TRBJ1-3	.	TRBV11-2	TGTGCCAGCAGCTCCCCGGGACAGGGATCTGGAAACACCATATATTTT	CASSSPGQGSGNTIYF
.	TRBJ1-4	few	TRBV9	TGTGCCAGCAGCTATAGGGGGGGGCCTAATGAAAAACTGTTTTTT	CASSYRGGPNEKLFF
TRBD1	TRBJ1-2	.	TRBV28	TGTGCCAGCAGTTTAGGACAGGGATCTTGCACCTTC	CASSLGQGSCTF
TRBD2	TRBJ2-1	.	TRBV11-2	TGTGCCAGCAGCTTCACTAGCGGGAGGGCCAGTAAGTTCTTC	CASSFTSGRASKFF
TRBD2	TRBJ2-1	.	TRBV19	TGTGCCAGTAGTCTAGCGGGAGGGGGTAATGAGCAGTTCTTC	CASSLAGGGNEQFF
.	TRBJ2-5	.	TRBV4-3	TGCGCCAGCAGCCAAGTAACCCGGCCGGGAGAGGAGCAGTACTTC	CASSQVTRPGEEQYF
.	TRBJ1-1	.	TRBV19	TGTGCCAGTAGTATCGGAGGGGTGAACACTGAAGCTTTCTTT	CASSIGGVNTEAFF
.	TRBJ1-3	.	TRBV19	TGTGCCAGTAGTCAGAACAGGCTCCGCTCTGGAAACACCATATATTTT	CASSQNRLRSGNTIYF
TRBD1	TRBJ2-7	once	TRBV5-1	TGCGCCAGCAGCTTCGGGACAGGGGTAGGCGAGCAGTACTTC	CASSFGTGVGEQYF
TRBD2	TRBJ2-1	.	TRBV30	TGTGCCTGGACGGCTAGCGGGTTAGTCGATGAGCAGTTCTTC	CAWTASGLVDEQFF
TRBD1	TRBJ1-1	.	TRBV11-1	TGTGCCAGCAGCTTAAAAGGGGGACAGGGAGACACTGAAGCTTTCTTT	CASSLKGGQGDTEAFF
.	TRBJ2-7	.	TRBV11-2	TGTGCCAGCAGCCAAGACAGAGCCTACGAGCAGTACTTC	CASSQDRAYEQYF
.	TRBJ1-2	.	TRBV7-3	TGTGCCAGCAGCTCGGGTCCCTCTAACTATGGCTACACCTTC	CASSSGPSNYGYTF
TRBD1	TRBJ2-5	.	TRBV5-4	TGTGCCAGCAGCTTACAGGGGATCGGGGAGACCCAGTACTTC	CASSLQGIGETQYF
.	TRBJ1-1	.	TRBV5-8	TGTGCCAGCAGCTCTATCCGGGGGAACACTGAAGCTTTCTTT	CASSSIRGNTEAFF
.	TRBJ1-5	few	TRBV5-1	TGCGCCAGCAGCTTGGACAATTCCCATAATCAGCCCCAGCATTTT	CASSLDNSHNQPQHF
.	TRBJ1-1	.	TRBV7-9	TGTGCCAGCAGCGAGGGGGGGTTGAACACTGAAGCTTTCTTT	CASSEGGLNTEAFF
.	TRBJ2-1	.	TRBV28	TGTGCCAGCAGTCCCCACACAGATAATGAGCAGTTCTTC	CASSPHTDNEQFF
TRBD1	TRBJ2-3	.	TRBV27	TGTGCCAGCAGTCACCGAGGGGACAGGGTTGGAGATACGCAGTATTTT	CASSHRGDRVGDTQYF
.	TRBJ2-2	.	TRBV9	TGTGCCAGCAGCGCATCCCCGGGGAGGAGAGTACCTAAGGGACTGTTTTTT	CASSASPGRRVPKGLFF
.	TRBJ2-7	.	TRBV9	TGTGCCAGCAGCGTAGAGGGGGATCCCTCCTACGAGCAGTACTTC	CASSVEGDPSYEQYF
TRBD1	TRBJ1-4	.	TRBV9	TGTGCCAGCAGCGCCCGGACAGGGAGCGAAAAACTGTTTTTT	CASSARTGSEKLFF
.	TRBJ2-6	.	TRBV2	TGTGCCAGCAGTGATTCGGTACCTGGGGCCAACGTCCTGACTTTC	CASSDSVPGANVLTF
.	TRBJ1-6	.	TRBV7-2	TGTGCCAGCAGCTGGGAGTATTCACCCCTCCACTTT	CASSWEYSPLHF
.	TRBJ2-7	.	TRBV7-2	TGTGCCAGCAGCACCTATAGCGGACCCTCCTACGAGCAGTACTTC	CASSTYSGPSYEQYF
.	TRBJ2-2	few	TRBV29-1	TGCAGCGTTGACGGAGGGGGCAGAGCCGGGGAGCTGTTTTTT	CSVDGGGRAGELFF
TRBD1	TRBJ2-1	.	TRBV10-3	TGTGCCATACGGACAGGGTCCAATGAGCAGTTCTTC	CAIRTGSNEQFF
.	TRBJ2-7	.	TRBV28	TGTGCCAGCAGACTCTGGGGCGGACAGTCCTACGAGCAGTACTTC	CASRLWGGQSYEQYF
.	TRBJ1-2	.	TRBV6-1	TGTGCCAGCAGTGAAGCGTTCATCGGGGGCTATGGCTACACCTTC	CASSEAFIGGYGYTF